This entry describes one TCR beta chain. The antigen is unknown. Primers included in the PCR were 60 Vbeta and 13 Jbeta primers. Methods used by the authors: Counted up in a later analysis, unique TCR beta chains came to about 83 million, with around 11 million shared. Generated by immunoSEQ multiplex PCR, the TCRdb table keeps only in-frame clones and is missing some. V and J calls and clone size follow that table, whereas D and trimming were derived from the DNA. The table lists roughly 150,000 clones, roughly three quarters of them singletons, with around 2.2% in the top ten. These data are taken from a study of cytomegalovirus exposure and HLA in healthy donors. Study results and caveats: Available immune exposure information was restricted to CMV serostatus only. Most subjects had HLA-A and HLA-B alleles reportedly predicted accurately by TCR beta sequences.

Germline values: CDR1 SGHVS, CDR2 FNYEAQ. Trimming shortened V by 4 bases and J by 10 bases, and 20 bases separated the two germline ends. The length of the CDR3 is 15 residues. The chain carries TRBV7-6 and TRBJ2-1; TRBD1 might be the D (6 bases). This TCR derives from a man between 25 and 39 years old in good health and CMV-seronegative. Sequencing was performed on PBMCs. CDR3 sequence (DNA): TGTGCCAGCAGCTCTCAAGGACAGAGAAGGAGCGAGCAGTTCTTC. This gives the protein CASSSQGQRRSEQFF. The full variable domain, rest sourced from reference TRBV7-6 and TRBJ2-1, is GAGVSQSPRYKVTKRGQDVALRCDPISGHVSLYWYRQALGQGPEFLTYFNYEAQQDKSGLPNDRFSAERPEGSISTLTIQRTEQRDSAMYRCASSSQGQRRSEQFFGPGTRLTVL.